Listed here are 16 T cell receptor beta chains from one sample, sequenced in a study of human thymus T cells. Repertoires were generated with immunoSEQ multiplex PCR, while TCRdb's copy carries only in-frame clones and drops some. The sample includes 35,000 to 45,000 clones, 94% of them seen just once. The specimen sequenced was blood. These receptors were obtained from a boy under three years old with a congenital heart defect but otherwise immunologically healthy.

V usage is TRBV4-1 and J usage is TRBJ2-1; D is undetermined. Trimming took off 1 base at V and 5 bases at J, with 21 bases between the two ends. Germline V gene sequence: CDR1 MGHRA, CDR2 YSYEKL. The CDR3 is made up of 18 amino acids. Here the CDR3 DNA reads TGCGCCAGCAGCCAAGGGGTGTTGGGCCCCCAAAAGGACAATGAGCAGTTCTTC. Translating it yields CASSQGVLGPQKDNEQFF.

This clone was recorded a few times. The CDR3 bases are TGTGCCAGCAGTTCACAGGGGTTTGTGAACACTGAAGCTTTCTTT. It codes for CASSSQGFVNTEAFF. The chain carries TRBV27 and TRBJ1-1; 7 nucleotides match TRBD1. The germline CDR1 and CDR2 sequences are MNHEY and SMNVEV (reference sequence). This CDR3 is built from 15 residues. The ends lost 4 bases at V and 0 bases at J; junction bases unmatched: 5.

The chain couples TRBV6-1 to TRBJ2-3; no clear D. Deletions cut 8 bases from V and 4 bases from J, with 19 bases between. Germline V lookup: CDR1 MNHNS, CDR2 SASEGT. This CDR3 region has 15 residues. CDR3: CASDLGKRQADTQYF. The CDR3 DNA is TGTGCCAGCGATCTGGGGAAGCGCCAGGCAGATACGCAGTATTTT.

The chain recombines TRBV23-1 with TRBJ2-2; D unclear. TRBV23-1 qualifies as an ORF whose function is uncertain. The CDR3 consists of 13 residues. Deletions cut 8 bases from V and 0 bases from J, with 7 bases between. The CDR3 coding sequence is TGCGCCAGCTTTATCGCGAACACCGGGGAGCTGTTTTTT. As protein: CASFIANTGELFF.

The chain joins TRBV12-2 to TRBJ2-5; TRBD2, as called in the table, went unchecked against the DNA. TRBV12-2 is a listed pseudogene. This CDR3 comprises 16 residues. The chain's CDR3 is CASRLARRGIGETQYF. Here the CDR3 DNA reads TGTGCAAGTCGCTTAGCGCGGCGGGGGATAGGAGAGACCCAGTACTTC.

This chain joins TRBV7-8 and TRBJ2-5; TRBD1 agrees at 8 bases. The junction had 6 bases not matched to a gene; V was cut back by 5 bases and J by 4 bases. The CDR3 covers 14 residues. Germline values: CDR1 SGHVS, CDR2 FQNEAQ. The CDR3 spells CASSETTGAETQYF. The CDR3 DNA reads as TGTGCCAGCAGCGAAACGACAGGGGCAGAGACCCAGTACTTC.

CDR3 residues: CASSIDRGQPQHF. The CDR3 DNA follows: TGTGCCAGTAGTATAGATCGGGGTCAGCCCCAGCATTTT. The gene calls are TRBV19 and TRBJ1-5; D gene ambiguous. The V and J ends lost 0 bases and 6 bases respectively, with 6 bases between them. Germline assignment: CDR1 LNHDA and CDR2 SQIVND (reference sequence). The CDR3 extends over 13 amino acids.

V gene TRBV11-1 combines with J gene TRBJ2-5, with D possibly TRBD2 on 6 matching bases. This CDR3 has 15 amino acids. The V end was cut by 3 bases, the J end by 4 bases, with 15 bases between. Looked up from germline, CDR1 is SGHAT and CDR2 is FQDESV (reference sequence). Written as DNA, the CDR3 is TGTGCCAGCAGCTTTGGAGGGGCCCTCGGAGAGACCCAGTACTTC. Its translation: CASSFGGALGETQYF.

This chain links TRBV20-1 with TRBJ2-3; a possible D gene is TRBD1 (6 bases). The CDR3 contains 11 residues. The V gene's germline CDR1 is DFQATT and CDR2 SNEGSKA (reference sequence). Trimming took 5 bases from V and 4 from J, leaving 7 bases between them. The CDR3 sequence is CSAGGPDTQYF. The CDR3 DNA sequence: TGCAGTGCTGGGGGCCCAGATACGCAGTATTTT.

The chain joins TRBV5-1 to TRBJ2-5; a possible D gene is TRBD1 (6 bases). The V and J ends lost 0 bases and 2 bases respectively, with 14 bases between them. Germline V gene lookup returns CDR1 SGHRS and CDR2 YFSETQ. There are 16 residues in the CDR3. CDR3 nucleotides: TGCGCCAGCAGCTTGGCCATAGGGGGACAACAAGAGACCCAGTACTTC. Its translation is CASSLAIGGQQETQYF.

This chain joins TRBV5-4 and TRBJ2-5; D possibly corresponds to TRBD1 (6 bases). Germline V gives CDR1 SGHNT, CDR2 YYREEE (reference sequence). V dropped 5 bases and J dropped 5 bases, with 13 bases sitting between them. The CDR3 is 13 residues long. This CDR3 is CASSIDRLETQYF. The CDR3 DNA is TGTGCCAGCAGTATTGACAGGCTCGAGACCCAGTACTTC.

The chain links TRBV4-3 to TRBJ1-1; a weak D match, TRBD1 (5 bases). The CDR3 is made up of 15 amino acids. The germline gives CDR1 LGHNA, CDR2 YSLEER. Trimming removed 0 bases from V and 1 base from J, with 9 bases in between. CDR3 sequence (DNA): TGCGCCAGCAGCCAAGATCTCGGGGGGAACACTGAAGCTTTCTTT. Translated, it gives CASSQDLGGNTEAFF.

The V gene is TRBV7-2, the J gene TRBJ2-5; D ambiguous. The CDR3 has 12 amino acids. The germline V gene has CDR1 SGHTA and CDR2 FQGNSA. V lost 5 bases and J lost 0, with 4 bases in between. As DNA, the CDR3 is TGTGCCAGCAGCCCGTACCAAGAGACCCAGTACTTC. Residues: CASSPYQETQYF.

The chain carries TRBV5-1 and TRBJ2-5, with D tentatively TRBD2 (7 bases). The end of the DNA aligns better with TRBJ2-7, so the J call may be wrong. The CDR3 totals 15 residues. Germline assignment: CDR1 SGHRS and CDR2 YFSETQ. In DNA, the CDR3 is TGCGCCAGCAGCTTGGATCCCGGGGGGCACTACGAGCAGTACTTC. It yields the protein CASSLDPGGHYEQYF.

V gene TRBV7-2 combines with J gene TRBJ2-7; D is possibly TRBD2 (6 bases). CDR1 and CDR2 from the germline V gene are SGHTA and FQGNSA. Trimming stripped 4 bases from V and 2 bases from J, with 15 bases between. The CDR3 has 15 amino acids. The CDR3 sequence is CASSSTRDSTYEQYF. The DNA of the CDR3 is TGTGCCAGCAGCTCCACCCGGGACTCGACCTACGAGCAGTACTTC.

The V gene is TRBV4-3, the J gene TRBJ2-2, with TRBD2 matching over 10 bases. CDR1 LGHNA and CDR2 YSLEER come from the germline V gene. The V gene end was trimmed by 4 bases and the J gene end by 3 bases; junction bases not matched to a gene: 8. The CDR3 runs 17 residues. CDR3 DNA sequence: TGCGCCAGCAGCCGAGCCCTAGCGGGGGTTGACACCGGGGAGCTGTTTTTT. This encodes CASSRALAGVDTGELFF.